This T cell receptor (beta chain) was captured in a study of cytomegalovirus exposure and HLA in healthy donors. Looking at the study overall: Early on, a data release was issued that held roughly 80 million unique TCRs from HLA-typed donors.

Study findings and constraints: Evidence from a later analysis indicated that most CMV-associated TCR beta chains looked HLA-restricted.

Remarks on this clone: The antigen is not known.

PCR amplification relied on 60 Vbeta primers (plus 13 Jbeta primers). Profiled with immunoSEQ multiplex PCR; TCRdb holds only in-frame clones, not every one. The sample gives under 170,000 clones, roughly 77% of which show up once; around 3.2% is in the top ten. The CDR3 consists of 15 residues. Germline V gives CDR1 MNHNY, CDR2 SVGAGI (reference sequence). J was trimmed by 2 bases and V by 4 bases; bases with no gene match: 1. Sequenced: PBMCs. This rearrangement joins TRBV6-6 to TRBJ2-6, with 8 bases fitting TRBD1. The clonotype comes from a human donor in good health. The CDR3 coding sequence is TGTGCCAGCAGTTTACAGGGGGCTGGGGCCAACGTCCTGACTTTC. Its translation is CASSLQGAGANVLTF.